The clone carrying this TCR beta chain has a handful of counts. Its specificity is unknown. Via MiXCR, TCRdb re-called the RT-PCR reads, giving one row per CDR3 protein. The repertoire consists of roughly 700,000 distinct CDR3 sequences, with approximately 15% occurring once and the leading ten covering 5.5% to 7%. The data belong to a study of response to subunit inactivated influenza vaccine. Study-wide results and limits: The authors proposed limited new T cell recruitment per seasonal influenza vaccination.

This CDR3 is 14 amino acids long. Trimming took 8 bases from V and 11 from J, leaving 23 bases between them. The germline V gene encodes CDR1 SGHVS and CDR2 FQNEAQ. This TCR came from a man between 50 and 59 years old who received an inactivated influenza vaccine. This rearrangement joins TRBV7-8 to TRBJ2-3; D gene unclear. The specimen comprised PBMCs from blood, sampled roughly 15 days before vaccination. In DNA, the CDR3 is TGTGCCAGCCGTCACCTATTCTCCGAAGTTAAGCAGTATTTT. Translating it yields CASRHLFSEVKQYF.